The rows below give T cell receptor beta chains drawn from one sample of a study of Graves' ophthalmopathy and Graves' hyperthyroidism. TCRdb reprocessed the multiplex PCR reads with MiXCR, giving one entry per CDR3 protein. The data contain about 220,000 distinct CDR3 sequences, roughly 21% of them seen just once; the ten biggest clones take up around 40%. Sequencing used peripheral blood. The receptors originated from a woman aged 45-65 years with Graves' ophthalmopathy. The CDR3 runs from the conserved cysteine through the conserved F or W. The D gene is left open where the match is weak. A clone size is listed for some rows: how often the clone was seen (once, few, many), or a class if it is expanded.

J gene: TRBJ1-6
D gene: NA
clone size: few
V gene: TRBV2
CDR3 DNA: TGTGCCAGCAGTCGAACGCGGACCACCTATAATTCACCCCTCCACTTT
CDR3 protein: CASSRTRTTYNSPLHF

J gene: TRBJ2-7
D gene: TRBD2
clone size: NA
V gene: TRBV6-1
CDR3 DNA: TGTGCCAGCAGACTAGCGGCCTACGAGCAGTACTTC
CDR3 protein: CASRLAAYEQYF

J gene: TRBJ2-2
D gene: NA
clone size: many
V gene: TRBV6-1
CDR3 DNA: TGTGCCAGCAGTGAAGGAGGGGGGTGGAACACCGGGGAGCTGTTTTTT
CDR3 protein: CASSEGGGWNTGELFF

J gene: TRBJ2-5
D gene: TRBD1
clone size: NA
V gene: TRBV29-1
CDR3 DNA: TGCAGCGTTGTCGGGACAGTAGAGACCCAGTACTTC
CDR3 protein: CSVVGTVETQYF

J gene: TRBJ1-6
D gene: TRBD1
clone size: few
V gene: TRBV6-5
CDR3 DNA: TGTGCCAGCAGTTCGGGACAGGGAGTTTATTCACCCCTCCACTTT
CDR3 protein: CASSSGQGVYSPLHF

J gene: TRBJ2-5
D gene: TRBD1
clone size: many
V gene: TRBV28
CDR3 DNA: TGTGCCAGCAGTTTGGCCGGGACAGGATCGGAGACCCAGTACTTC
CDR3 protein: CASSLAGTGSETQYF

J gene: TRBJ1-6
D gene: TRBD1
clone size: many
V gene: TRBV20-1
CDR3 DNA: TGCAGTGGGACAGGGGGCGATTCACCCCTCCACTTT
CDR3 protein: CSGTGGDSPLHF

J gene: TRBJ1-5
D gene: NA
clone size: many
V gene: TRBV11-2
CDR3 DNA: TGTGCCAGCAGCTTAACTGGGGTGTATAGCAATCAGCCCCAGCATTTT
CDR3 protein: CASSLTGVYSNQPQHF

J gene: TRBJ1-5
D gene: TRBD1
clone size: NA
V gene: TRBV30
CDR3 DNA: TGTGCCTGGAGTGTACGGGGGACAGTTAATCAGCCCCAGCATTTT
CDR3 protein: CAWSVRGTVNQPQHF

J gene: TRBJ1-2
D gene: TRBD1
clone size: few
V gene: TRBV3-1
CDR3 DNA: TGTGCCAGCAGCCACCGACAGGGAACGGATGGCTACACCTTC
CDR3 protein: CASSHRQGTDGYTF

J gene: TRBJ1-3
D gene: NA
clone size: NA
V gene: TRBV10-2
CDR3 DNA: TGCGCCAGCAGTGGGACATTCTCTGGAAACACCATATATTTT
CDR3 protein: CASSGTFSGNTIYF

J gene: TRBJ2-7
D gene: NA
clone size: many
V gene: TRBV20-1
CDR3 DNA: TGCAGTGCTAGAGATGCAGGGTTTCACGAGCAGTACTTC
CDR3 protein: CSARDAGFHEQYF

J gene: TRBJ2-7
D gene: TRBD2
clone size: many
V gene: TRBV7-9
CDR3 DNA: TGTGCCAGCAGCTTAGCGTCGGGAGGAGAGCAGTACTTC
CDR3 protein: CASSLASGGEQYF

J gene: TRBJ2-2
D gene: NA
clone size: few
V gene: TRBV27
CDR3 DNA: TGTGCCAGCAGTTTATATCGGGAGAACACCGGGGAGCTGGTTTTT
CDR3 protein: CASSLYRENTGELVF

J gene: TRBJ1-5
D gene: NA
clone size: many
V gene: TRBV6-2/TRBV6-3
CDR3 DNA: TGTGCCAGCAGTTACAGGAGAAATCAGCCCCAGCATTTT
CDR3 protein: CASSYRRNQPQHF